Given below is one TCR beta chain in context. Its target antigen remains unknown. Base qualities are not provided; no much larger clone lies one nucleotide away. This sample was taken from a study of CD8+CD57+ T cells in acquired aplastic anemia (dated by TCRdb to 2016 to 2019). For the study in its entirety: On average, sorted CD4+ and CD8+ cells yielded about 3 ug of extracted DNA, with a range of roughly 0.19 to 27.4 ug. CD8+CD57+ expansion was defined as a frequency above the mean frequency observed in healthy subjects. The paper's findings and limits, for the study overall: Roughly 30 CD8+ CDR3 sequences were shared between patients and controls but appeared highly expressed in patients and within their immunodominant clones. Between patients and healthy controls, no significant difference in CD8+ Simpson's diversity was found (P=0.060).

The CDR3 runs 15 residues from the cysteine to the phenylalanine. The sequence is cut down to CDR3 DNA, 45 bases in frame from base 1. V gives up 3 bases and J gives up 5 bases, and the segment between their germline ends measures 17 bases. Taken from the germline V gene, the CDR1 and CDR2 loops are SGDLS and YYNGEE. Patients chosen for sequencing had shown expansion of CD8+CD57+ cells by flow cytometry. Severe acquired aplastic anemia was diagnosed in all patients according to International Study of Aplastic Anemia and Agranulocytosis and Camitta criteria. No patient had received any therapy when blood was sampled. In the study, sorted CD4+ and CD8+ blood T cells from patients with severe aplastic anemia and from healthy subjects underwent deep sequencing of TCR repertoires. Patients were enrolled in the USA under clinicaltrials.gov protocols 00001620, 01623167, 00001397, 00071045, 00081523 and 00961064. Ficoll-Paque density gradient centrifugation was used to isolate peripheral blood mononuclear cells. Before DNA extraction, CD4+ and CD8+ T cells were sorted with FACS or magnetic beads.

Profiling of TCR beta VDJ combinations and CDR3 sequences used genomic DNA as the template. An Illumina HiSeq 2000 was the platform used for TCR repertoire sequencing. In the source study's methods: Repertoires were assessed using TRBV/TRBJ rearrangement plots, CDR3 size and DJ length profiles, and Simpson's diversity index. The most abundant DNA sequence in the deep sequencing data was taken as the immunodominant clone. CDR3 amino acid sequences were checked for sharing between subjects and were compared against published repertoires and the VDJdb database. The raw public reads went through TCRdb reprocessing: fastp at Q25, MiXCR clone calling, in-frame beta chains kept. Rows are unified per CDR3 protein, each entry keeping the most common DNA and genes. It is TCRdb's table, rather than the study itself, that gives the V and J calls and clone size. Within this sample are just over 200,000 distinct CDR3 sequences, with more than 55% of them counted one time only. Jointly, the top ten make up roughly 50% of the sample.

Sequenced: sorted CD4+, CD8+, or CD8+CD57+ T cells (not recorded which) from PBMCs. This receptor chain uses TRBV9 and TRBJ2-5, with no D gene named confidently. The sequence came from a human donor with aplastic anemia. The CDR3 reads CASSASLGSMETQYF. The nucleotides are TGTGCCAGCAGCGCCTCATTAGGGTCGATGGAGACCCAGTACTTC.